The 9 T cell receptor beta chains listed next were all sequenced from one sample in a study of cytotoxic CD8 clonotypes in ibrutinib-treated CLL. Assay: immunoSEQ multiplex PCR; the TCRdb copy retains only in-frame clones and omits some. This sample yields approximately 120,000 clones, of which 84% are seen a single time; about 3.5% belongs to the top ten. This sample comprised PBMCs, obtained after 24 months of ibrutinib treatment. These receptors all stem from a human donor with chronic lymphocytic leukemia.

The V gene is TRBV5-8, the J gene TRBJ1-6; 7 nucleotides match TRBD1. CDR3 length: 15 residues. J gave up 7 bases and V 4 bases, and 8 bases lay outside the gene matches. The germline CDR1 and CDR2 sequences are SGHTS and YDEGEE. The CDR3 sequence: CASSHGQASNSPLHF. The CDR3 nucleotides read TGTGCCAGCAGCCACGGACAGGCGAGCAATTCACCCCTCCACTTT.

The V gene is TRBV28, the J gene TRBJ2-1; the D is unclear. The V end was cut by 10 bases, the J end by 6 bases, with 7 bases between. The CDR3 sequence is 10 residues long. Per the germline V gene, CDR1 is MDHEN and CDR2 is SYDVKM. CDR3 DNA: TGTGCCATCCTCGGCAATGAGCAGTTCTTC. Its translation: CAILGNEQFF.

The gene calls are TRBV21-1 and TRBJ1-1. TRBV21-1 represents a pseudogene. CDR3 size: 15 residues. The CDR3 loop reads CASSKLGLRNTEAFF. The CDR3 nucleotides are TGTGCCAGCAGCAAACTCGGACTCAGGAACACTGAAGCTTTCTTT.

This CDR3 is CASSTQWGYTF. In DNA, the CDR3 is TGTGCCAGCAGCACCCAATGGGGCTACACCTTC. The chain employs TRBV21-1 and TRBJ1-2. TRBV21-1 is an annotated pseudogene. This CDR3 is built from 11 residues.

This clone was picked up a small number of times. The chain links TRBV10-3 to TRBJ1-1; 7 nucleotides align to TRBD1. CDR3 length: 14 amino acids. Germline CDR1 ENHRY, CDR2 SYGVKD. With 10 bases clipped from V and 1 base from J, the junction kept 9 bases outside the gene matches. The chain's CDR3 is CATGQASSNTEAFF. In DNA, the CDR3 is TGTGCCACCGGACAGGCCAGCTCGAACACTGAAGCTTTCTTT.

A remark on this clone: An end of the junction does not agree with germline; a read error may underlie this. The V and J genes are TRBV6-9 and TRBJ1-5, with 8 bases fitting TRBD1. CDR3 size: 17 residues. Per germline, CDR1 MNHGY and CDR2 SVAAGI. CDR3 nucleotides: TGTGCCAACAGTTCGGGCAGGGGGCTTTATAGCAATCAGCCCCAGCATTTT. Its protein product is CANSSGRGLYSNQPQHF.

The rearrangement joins TRBV11-2 to TRBJ1-6, with TRBD1 identical over 8 bases. Trimming took 3 bases from V and 8 from J; bases not matched to a gene: 3. Germline lookup yields CDR1 SGHAT and CDR2 FQNNGV. The CDR3 is made up of 14 amino acids. CDR3 bases: TGTGCCAGCAGCTTCAGGGGGCGGGATTCACCCCTCCACTTT. Residues: CASSFRGRDSPLHF.

V usage is TRBV5-1 and J usage is TRBJ2-3; 9 bases are shared with TRBD1. The germline gives CDR1 SGHRS, CDR2 YFSETQ. CDR3 length: 15 residues. Trimming at V came to 4 bases and at J to 5 bases, leaving 8 bases not matched to a gene. The CDR3 spells CASSPGGTGKDTQYF. The CDR3 region has the DNA TGCGCCAGCAGCCCTGGGGGGACAGGGAAAGATACGCAGTATTTT.

The gene calls are TRBV19 and TRBJ1-5; D may be TRBD1 (5 bases). This CDR3 contains 15 residues. Per germline, CDR1 LNHDA and CDR2 SQIVND (reference sequence). Trimming stripped 3 bases from V and 2 bases from J, with 11 bases between. The DNA for the CDR3 is TGTGCCAGTAGTATGCTGGGGGAAGGCAATCAGCCCCAGCATTTT. Translation: CASSMLGEGNQPQHF.